A single sample is the source of the 14 T cell receptor beta chains below, sequenced in a study of blood T cell repertoires in COVID-19 (TCRdb year 2020). Libraries were constructed by the immunoSEQ multiplex PCR assay. TCRdb holds this immuneACCESS table with in-frame rearrangements only. Some clones are missing; in checked studies, unresolved V genes explain under half, and the rest has no known cause. The sample table lists 400,000 or so clones, about 90% of them with a count of one. Of the sample, around 0.6% falls within the top ten clones. Input material: PBMCs or T cells enriched from blood (not recorded which). The origin of the receptors is a man between 18 and 29 years old who had recovered from COVID-19.

The chain recombines TRBV9 with TRBJ2-1, with 8 bases identical to TRBD1. Germline-derived CDR1 and CDR2 are SGDLS and YYNGEE. The CDR3 has 16 amino acids. V shed 0 bases, J shed 7 bases, and the junction held 9 bases outside the gene matches. The CDR3 coding sequence is TGTGCCAGCAGCGTAGAGGGACAGGCCCGGGGGAATGAGCAGTTCTTC. It translates to CASSVEGQARGNEQFF.

The chain uses TRBV7-3 and TRBJ2-1, with D tentatively TRBD2 (6 bases). This CDR3 has 14 amino acids. Trimming left V 7 bases short and J 4 bases short, with 14 bases between. Germline values: CDR1 SGHTA, CDR2 FQGTGA. CDR3 sequence: CASTLGGAYNEQFF. In nucleotides, the CDR3 is TGTGCCAGCACCCTCGGGGGTGCTTACAATGAGCAGTTCTTC.

V usage is TRBV5-1 and J usage is TRBJ2-1; tentative D call: TRBD1 (6 bases). The CDR3 runs to 14 residues. Germline V lookup: CDR1 SGHRS, CDR2 YFSETQ. V lost 0 bases and J 3 bases, leaving 7 bases between the germline ends. In DNA, the CDR3 is TGCGCCAGCAGCTTGGGGGACAACTACAATGAGCAGTTCTTC. Translation: CASSLGDNYNEQFF.

A single count supports this clone. This chain links TRBV2 with TRBJ1-2; no reliable D call. The ends were cut back, 5 bases at V and 2 bases at J, with 9 bases in the middle. Germline V lookup: CDR1 SNHLY, CDR2 FYNNEI. CDR3 size: 13 residues. CDR3 coding DNA: TGTGCCAGCAGTAGCCCGATCAACTATGGCTACACCTTC. Its protein product is CASSSPINYGYTF.

This chain links TRBV28 with TRBJ1-1; a weak D match, TRBD1 (5 bases). The CDR3 consists of 14 residues. The ends were cut back, 3 bases at V and 2 bases at J, with 10 bases in the middle. In germline, CDR1 is MDHEN, CDR2 SYDVKM. This CDR3 is CASSLRRTNTEAFF. In DNA form, the CDR3 reads TGTGCCAGCAGTTTGAGGCGGACAAACACTGAAGCTTTCTTT.

V gene TRBV19 combines with J gene TRBJ2-3; 8 bases agree with TRBD2. CDR1 and CDR2 from the germline V gene are LNHDA and SQIVND (reference sequence). Trimming removed 5 bases from V and 2 bases from J; junction bases left unmatched: 9. CDR3 size: 16 residues. The CDR3: CASSLLAAGTTDTQYF. The DNA of the CDR3 is TGTGCCAGTAGTCTACTAGCGGCTGGGACCACAGATACGCAGTATTTT.

The genes are TRBV18 and TRBJ2-1; D might be TRBD1 (6 bases). CDR1 and CDR2 (germline): KGHSH, LQKENI. Trimming pared 4 bases from V and 10 bases from J, leaving 38 bases between. The CDR3 runs 21 residues. The CDR3 spells CASSLSLLGGEDAGRLQEQFF. DNA for the CDR3: TGTGCCAGCTCACTGTCGCTCTTAGGGGGAGAGGACGCAGGGCGCCTCCAGGAGCAGTTCTTC.

The rearrangement uses TRBV19 and TRBJ2-7, with 7 bases aligning to TRBD1. V shed 3 bases and J 5 bases; nucleotides not matched to a gene: 13. Per the germline V gene, CDR1 is LNHDA and CDR2 is SQIVND (reference sequence). The CDR3 extends over 16 amino acids. In DNA, the CDR3 is TGTGCCAGTAGTATCGGGGCCCGACAGGGTACCGACGAGCAGTACTTC. It specifies CASSIGARQGTDEQYF. Based on the CDR3 plus reference TRBV19 and TRBJ2-7, the full variable domain is DGGITQSPKYLFRKEGQNVTLSCEQNLNHDAMYWYRQDPGQGLRLIYYSQIVNDFQKGDIAEGYSVSREKKESFPLTVTSAQKNPTAFYLCASSIGARQGTDEQYFGPGTRLTVT.

The CDR3 DNA reads as TGTGCCAGCAGTGGGCCAGTGATGAACACTGAAGCTTTCTTT. Translated, it gives CASSGPVMNTEAFF. This chain links TRBV2 with TRBJ1-1; D remains unclear. The CDR3 contains 14 residues. V was cut by 4 bases and J by 0 bases, with 9 bases left in between. CDR1 and CDR2 from the germline V gene are SNHLY and FYNNEI.

The chain recombines TRBV27 with TRBJ2-7, with no clear D. V was pared by 5 bases and J by 3 bases, with 14 bases between. Germline lookup yields CDR1 MNHEY and CDR2 SMNVEV (reference sequence). This CDR3 is 14 amino acids long. This CDR3 reads CASSRLDGYYEQYF. CDR3 DNA sequence: TGTGCCAGCAGTCGACTCGACGGCTACTACGAGCAGTACTTC.

V is TRBV7-9 and J is TRBJ2-1; 8 bases are a match to TRBD1. This CDR3 contains 17 residues. Germline CDR1 is SEHNR and CDR2 is FQNEAQ (reference sequence). The trim removed 4 bases at V and 5 bases at J, leaving 13 bases unmatched. CDR3 in amino acids: CASSSGATGTGDNEQFF. CDR3 DNA: TGTGCCAGCAGCTCGGGGGCAACCGGGACAGGTGACAATGAGCAGTTCTTC.

The gene calls are TRBV27 and TRBJ2-2; 8 nucleotides line up with TRBD2. Germline lookup yields CDR1 MNHEY and CDR2 SMNVEV (reference sequence). CDR3 length equals 15 residues. With V trimmed by 3 bases and J by 0 bases, 0 bases remained unmatched. This chain's CDR3 is CASSFSGANTGELFF. The CDR3 nucleotides read TGTGCCAGCAGTTTTAGCGGGGCGAACACCGGGGAGCTGTTTTTT.

This chain joins TRBV6-5 and TRBJ1-6, with D possibly being TRBD1 (5 bases). This CDR3 is 14 amino acids long. The germline V gene encodes CDR1 MNHEY and CDR2 SVGAGI. Trimming stripped 7 bases from V and 3 bases from J, with 10 bases between. This CDR3 reads CASNKGLYNSPLHF. CDR3 DNA sequence: TGTGCCAGCAATAAGGGGCTCTATAATTCACCCCTCCACTTT.

The rearrangement joins TRBV19 to TRBJ2-7, with a possible D match to TRBD1 (6 bases). The CDR3 runs to 15 residues. V gave up 5 bases and J gave up 2 bases, with 16 bases separating them. CDR1 is LNHDA and CDR2 is SQIVND in the germline V gene (reference sequence). The CDR3 here is CASSVHRDTTYEQYF. The CDR3 coding sequence is TGTGCCAGTAGTGTACACCGGGACACTACCTACGAGCAGTACTTC.